This TCR beta chain was identified in a study of shared clonotypes between healthy human individuals. TCRdb keeps only in-frame clones here, not all; method: immunoSEQ multiplex PCR. The data show millions of clones, approximately 92% seen once. Germline CDR1 and CDR2: MDHEN and SYDVKM. CDR3 length: 18 residues. Trimming took 4 bases from V and 6 from J, leaving 25 bases between them. This clone was picked up one time. What it recognizes is unknown. The study, taken as a whole, reports: Naive CD4 clonotypes were shared across a few donors at around 5%.

J is TRBJ1-5 and V is TRBV28; D ambiguous. The TCR sequence derives from a young man in good health. The sequenced material came from naive CD4+ T cells sorted from blood. The subset: CD45RA+ positively selected. The DNA of the CDR3 is TGTGCCAGCAGTTCCACCTTTACGGCCGGAGCAATGGGTCAGCCCCAGCATTTT. It yields the protein CASSSTFTAGAMGQPQHF.